These 23 T cell receptor beta chains came from one sample sequenced in a study of blood T cell repertoires in COVID-19 (TCRdb year 2020). Library method: the immunoSEQ multiplex PCR assay. In TCRdb, the immuneACCESS table is reduced to in-frame sequences with V and J assigned. These tables do not hold every clone; where another copy was compared, an unresolved V gene accounts for under half, and the others remain unexplained. The sample data list 150,000 to 200,000 clones, and nearly 90% of these were observed just once. The top ten clones comprise under 2% of the sample. Sequenced material: peripheral blood. These receptors all come from a man aged 18 to 30 who had recovered from COVID-19.

The chain combines TRBV11-2 with TRBJ2-3, with TRBD1 identical over 7 bases. In germline, CDR1 is SGHAT, CDR2 FQNNGV. Trimming took 1 base from V and 2 from J; bases not matched to a gene: 6. This CDR3 contains 16 residues. CDR3 amino acids: CASSLAAGGYTDTQYF. CDR3 bases: TGTGCCAGCAGCTTAGCGGCAGGGGGATACACAGATACGCAGTATTTT.

The chain employs TRBV6-5 and TRBJ1-2, with no clear D. The ends were cut back, 0 bases at V and 2 bases at J, with 4 bases in the middle. CDR3 length: 13 residues. CDR1 is MNHEY and CDR2 is SVGAGI in the germline V gene. The CDR3 coding sequence is TGTGCCAGCAGTTACTCCCGGAACTATGGCTACACCTTC. Protein product: CASSYSRNYGYTF.

The V gene is TRBV7-9, the J gene TRBJ2-2; 7 bases fit TRBD2. There are 16 residues in the CDR3. J lost 6 bases, V lost 7 bases, and 14 bases had no gene match. CDR1 and CDR2 from the germline V gene are SEHNR and FQNEAQ (reference sequence). The CDR3 sequence is CASTPRRGKRAGELFF. The DNA for the CDR3 is TGTGCCAGCACCCCTCGGCGGGGGAAAAGGGCCGGGGAGCTGTTTTTT.

The rearrangement uses TRBV7-9 and TRBJ2-3; the D gene is possibly TRBD1 (6 bases). Trimming removed 2 bases from V and 1 base from J, with 10 bases in between. The CDR3 length is 15 residues. CDR1 and CDR2 from the germline V gene are SEHNR and FQNEAQ (reference sequence). CDR3 in DNA: TGTGCCAGCAGCTTATCAGGGGCCGGCACAGATACGCAGTATTTT. Its translation: CASSLSGAGTDTQYF.

The chain uses TRBV7-6 and TRBJ2-1; 11 positions agree with TRBD2. CDR1 and CDR2 from the germline V gene are SGHVS and FNYEAQ. CDR3 length equals 15 residues. The ends lost 6 bases at V and 4 bases at J; junction bases unmatched: 5. The CDR3 sequence: CASSSRTSGYNEQFF. For the CDR3, the DNA is TGTGCCAGCAGTTCAAGGACTAGCGGGTACAATGAGCAGTTCTTC.

The chain links TRBV27 to TRBJ2-2; 9 nucleotides match TRBD2. Looked up from germline, CDR1 is MNHEY and CDR2 is SMNVEV (reference sequence). This CDR3 is 15 amino acids long. Unmatched junction bases numbered 4, after V lost 5 bases and J lost 3 bases. Here the CDR3 DNA reads TGTGCCAGCAGTATTAGCGGGAGCGACACCGGGGAGCTGTTTTTT. This translates into CASSISGSDTGELFF.

The chain has TRBV28 and TRBJ1-6; 9 positions agree with TRBD1. CDR3 length: 16 amino acids. V shed 6 bases and J 7 bases; nucleotides not matched to a gene: 10. The V gene's germline CDR1 is MDHEN and CDR2 SYDVKM. The CDR3 sequence: CASREHGQGWNSPLHF. The CDR3 nucleotides are TGTGCCAGCAGAGAACACGGACAGGGGTGGAATTCACCCCTCCACTTT.

The CDR3 DNA reads TGTGCCAGCAGTTCCCGACTAGCGGGAGGGCCACACGAGCAGTACTTC. Translated, it gives CASSSRLAGGPHEQYF. The gene calls are TRBV6-5 and TRBJ2-7; 14 nucleotides align to TRBD2. This CDR3 contains 16 residues. With 4 bases clipped from V and 5 bases from J, the junction kept 7 bases outside the gene matches. The germline gives CDR1 MNHEY, CDR2 SVGAGI.

V usage is TRBV12-3 or TRBV12-4 and J usage is TRBJ2-7, with a tentative D call TRBD2 (6 bases). V shed 3 bases and J shed 3 bases, with 9 bases lying between them. CDR3 length: 13 amino acids. As DNA, the CDR3 is TGTGCCAGCAGTTTTCCCGGGGGCTACGAGCAGTACTTC. Protein: CASSFPGGYEQYF.

This clone was seen only once. The chain uses TRBV10-3 and TRBJ2-2, with no clear D. CDR3 length equals 12 residues. V lost 11 bases and J lost 6, with 13 bases in between. CDR1 is ENHRY, CDR2 SYGVKD, per germline. The CDR3 is CAVGPSAGELFF. The DNA for the CDR3 is TGTGCCGTCGGTCCGAGCGCCGGGGAGCTGTTTTTT.

This clone was counted between two and nine times. The V and J genes are TRBV7-4 and TRBJ1-3; D gene ambiguous. The CDR3 has 13 residues. V lost 10 bases to trimming and J lost 2 bases, with 12 bases between them. Germline V gene sequence: CDR1 SGHVT, CDR2 SQSDAQ. The CDR3 bases are TGTGCCACTCGGACGGGGACTGGAAACACCATATATTTT. Encoded protein: CATRTGTGNTIYF.

The chain joins TRBV9 to TRBJ2-1; TRBD1 matches 12 bases. Per germline, CDR1 SGDLS and CDR2 YYNGEE. Losses at the gene ends were 4 bases for V and 9 bases for J; bases not matched to a gene: 11. This CDR3 has 16 amino acids. CDR3 bases: TGTGCCAGCAGCCCCGTCGGGACAGGGGGCTTAGGTGAGCAGTTCTTC. Amino acid sequence: CASSPVGTGGLGEQFF.

The chain couples TRBV19 to TRBJ2-7; tentatively, D is TRBD1 (6 bases). This CDR3 contains 14 residues. Trimming cost V 5 bases and J 3 bases, with 14 bases left between them. The V gene's germline CDR1 is LNHDA and CDR2 SQIVND (reference sequence). This CDR3 is CASSPSDSVYEQYF. The CDR3 DNA reads as TGTGCCAGTAGTCCGTCGGACAGTGTCTACGAGCAGTACTTC.

The chain recombines TRBV7-3 with TRBJ1-1; 7 nucleotides line up with TRBD1. The CDR3 is 15 amino acids. The germline CDR1 and CDR2 sequences are SGHTA and FQGTGA. The ends lost 4 bases at V and 4 bases at J; junction bases unmatched: 9. CDR3 bases: TGTGCCAGCAGCTCGACAGGGATGGGTTCCACTGAAGCTTTCTTT. Residues: CASSSTGMGSTEAFF. The variable domain in full, with the rest retrieved from reference TRBV7-3 and TRBJ1-1, is GAGVSQTPSNKVTEKGKYVELRCDPISGHTALYWYRQSLGQGPEFLIYFQGTGAADDSGLPNDRFFAVRPEGSVSTLKIQRTERGDSAVYLCASSSTGMGSTEAFFGQGTRLTVV.

The CDR3 spells CASSHGRGFEQYF. The CDR3 DNA follows: TGTGCCAGCAGTCACGGGAGGGGGTTCGAGCAGTACTTC. The rearrangement uses TRBV6-5 and TRBJ2-7; 8 bases fit TRBD2. V lost 5 bases and J lost 6; bases outside the gene matches: 6. The germline CDR1 and CDR2 sequences are MNHEY and SVGAGI. This CDR3 has 13 amino acids.

The genes are TRBV4-3 and TRBJ2-3; 9 nucleotides agree with TRBD2. The V segment lost 1 base and the J segment 7 bases; nucleotides outside the gene matches: 6. Germline CDR1 LGHNA, CDR2 YSLEER. The CDR3 is 15 residues long. The CDR3 sequence is CASSQGLAEKHTQYF. The CDR3 nucleotides are TGCGCCAGCAGCCAAGGACTAGCGGAAAAACATACGCAGTATTTT.

V and J are TRBV5-1 and TRBJ2-7; TRBD1 matches at 10 bases. The germline V gene has CDR1 SGHRS and CDR2 YFSETQ. The ends lost 7 bases at V and 3 bases at J; junction bases unmatched: 7. This CDR3 is 14 amino acids long. The CDR3 DNA sequence: TGCGCCAGCGCCAAGACAGGGGGCGGCTACGAGCAGTACTTC. Residues: CASAKTGGGYEQYF.

The V gene is TRBV29-1, the J gene TRBJ2-1, with 11 nucleotides matching TRBD2. The CDR3 has 14 amino acids. Trimming cost V 3 bases and J 5 bases; bases outside gene matches: 3. In germline, CDR1 is SQVTM, CDR2 ANQGSEA. CDR3 nucleotides: TGCAGCGTTGAGAGACTAGCGGGGCACAATGAGCAGTTCTTC. Protein: CSVERLAGHNEQFF.

The chain combines TRBV11-2 with TRBJ2-5, with D possibly matching TRBD2 (5 bases). The length of the CDR3 is 13 residues. The V end was cut by 5 bases, the J end by 1 base, with 8 bases between. CDR1 and CDR2 from the germline V gene are SGHAT and FQNNGV. The CDR3 DNA follows: TGTGCCAGCAGCCGTGGGAGCCAAGAGACCCAGTACTTC. Translating gives CASSRGSQETQYF.

The chain is built from TRBV7-9 and TRBJ1-1; D unresolved. There are 15 residues in the CDR3. Germline CDR1 SEHNR, CDR2 FQNEAQ (reference sequence). V lost 2 bases, J lost 1 base, and 11 bases lay in between. The CDR3 region has the DNA TGTGCCAGCAGCTTATGGGCAGCCGGGAACACTGAAGCTTTCTTT. Translated, it gives CASSLWAAGNTEAFF.

The rearrangement uses TRBV6-5 and TRBJ1-3; TRBD1 is a possible D gene (5 bases). The CDR3 contains 16 residues. Deletions cut 4 bases from V and 1 base from J, with 14 bases between. In germline, CDR1 is MNHEY, CDR2 SVGAGI. The CDR3 loop reads CASSWNHKGSGNTIYF. The DNA of the CDR3 is TGTGCCAGCAGTTGGAACCATAAGGGGTCTGGAAACACCATATATTTT.

V usage is TRBV9 and J usage is TRBJ1-2, with 9 bases aligning to TRBD1. The CDR3 is 12 amino acids. Germline V gene sequence: CDR1 SGDLS, CDR2 YYNGEE. The ends lost 4 bases at V and 7 bases at J; junction bases unmatched: 2. In DNA, the CDR3 is TGTGCCAGCAGCCCGGACAGGGGTGGCTACACCTTC. It is translated as CASSPDRGGYTF.

The rearrangement joins TRBV12-5 to TRBJ1-1; 7 bases match TRBD1. Germline loops: CDR1 LGHNT, CDR2 FRNRAP. Trimming cost V 2 bases and J 5 bases; bases outside gene matches: 2. The CDR3 spans 13 residues. In DNA form, the CDR3 reads TGTGCTAGTGGTTTGCAGGGGGGAACTGAAGCTTTCTTT. As protein: CASGLQGGTEAFF.